The T cell receptor (beta chain) under discussion was sequenced for a study of cytomegalovirus exposure and HLA in healthy donors. About the research overall: The same platform as the approximately 670 first-cohort repertoires was used for the 120 validation repertoires, a later analysis reported.

Using immunoSEQ multiplex PCR, the repertoire was profiled, and TCRdb retains in-frame clones only, with some absent. The sample lists 150,000 or so clones, about 82% occurring once. This clone was recorded a few times. The sequence derives from a human donor in good health. Sequenced input: PBMCs.

As DNA, the CDR3 is TGTGCCAGCAGCCCCAGGCGTCGGCAGGGGGCCTCCGGGGAGCTGTTTTTT. It encodes CASSPRRRQGASGELFF. The V call is TRBV7-2, the J call TRBJ2-2; 8 nucleotides align to TRBD1. The CDR3 has 17 residues. V gave up 5 bases and J gave up 6 bases; unmatched junction bases: 14. Germline V CDR1 and CDR2: SGHTA, FQGNSA.